Below, 12 T cell receptor beta chains from the same sample are listed, as sequenced in a study of breast tumors, draining lymph nodes, adjacent tissues. TCRdb used MiXCR to reprocess the multiplex PCR reads, holding one entry per CDR3 protein. The sample lists nearly 200,000 distinct CDR3 sequences; about 32% were seen once. Breast cancer patients provided tissue from their axillary draining lymph nodes. The material sequenced was axillary lymph node tissue. Every receptor here comes from a female donor with breast cancer. Some clones in this sample may be carry-over from other donors' samples.

This clonotype was counted ten times or more. A read error may produce the germline difference seen at one junction end. V is TRBV6-5 and J is TRBJ2-3; D may be TRBD1 (5 bases). The V gene's germline CDR1 is MNHEY and CDR2 SVGAGI. The CDR3 sequence is 16 residues long. CDR3 coding DNA: TGTGCCAGCAGTCACTCGTCGGTCAGGGTGGGAGATACGCAGTATTTT. It translates to CASSHSSVRVGDTQYF.

On this clonotype: An end of the junction differs from the germline gene, which may be a read error. V is TRBV7-3 and J is TRBJ2-3; tentatively, D is TRBD2 (7 bases). CDR3 size: 16 residues. Germline V gene lookup returns CDR1 SGHTA and CDR2 FQGTGA. The CDR3 region is CASSRGGGGPRDTQYF. The DNA for the CDR3 is TGCGCCAGCAGCCGAGGGGGGGGTGGACCAAGAGATACGCAGTATTTT.

This clonotype occurred a few times. The CDR3 loop is CASSQSSGGTDTQYF. The CDR3 nucleotides are TGTGCCAGCAGCCAATCATCTGGCGGTACAGATACGCAGTATTTT. This chain joins TRBV3-1 and TRBJ2-3; D gene unclear. The CDR3 spans 15 residues. V lost 2 bases and J 3 bases, leaving 12 bases between the germline ends. Germline CDR1 and CDR2: LGHDT and YNNKEL (reference sequence).

This clonotype was found many times. The chain carries TRBV5-1 and TRBJ1-2; the D is unclear. Germline CDR1 reads SGHRS; CDR2 reads YFSETQ. The CDR3 runs to 12 residues. Deletions cut 5 bases from V and 2 bases from J, with 7 bases between. This CDR3 reads CASRGNNYGYTF. For the CDR3, the DNA is TGCGCCAGCAGAGGGAACAACTATGGCTACACCTTC.

As for this clonotype: A much larger clone lies one base from this, so it may be a read error. The rearrangement joins TRBV18 to TRBJ2-5, with 7 bases aligning to TRBD2. There are 15 residues in the CDR3. Germline V gene sequence: CDR1 KGHSH, CDR2 LQKENI. DNA of the CDR3: TGTGCCAGCTCAGCACCCCTAGCGGAAAAAGAGACCCAGTACTTC. Translated: CASSAPLAEKETQYF.

This clonotype occurred many times. The genes are TRBV3-1 and TRBJ2-3, with a tentative D call TRBD2 (6 bases). CDR3 length: 16 amino acids. Germline-derived CDR1 and CDR2 are LGHDT and YNNKEL (reference sequence). Trimming took off 1 base at V and 0 bases at J, with 11 bases between the two ends. The CDR3 reads CASSQAIGGSTDTQYF. The CDR3 region has the DNA TGTGCCAGCAGCCAAGCAATCGGGGGTAGCACAGATACGCAGTATTTT.

This clonotype has a count of ten or more. This chain links TRBV25-1 with TRBJ2-3, with TRBD2 identical over 10 bases. Losses at the gene ends were 7 bases for V and 4 bases for J; bases not matched to a gene: 5. Germline V gives CDR1 MGHDK, CDR2 SYGVNS. The CDR3 sequence is 14 residues long. The CDR3 loop reads CASTRAGGADTQYF. CDR3 sequence (DNA): TGTGCCAGCACCCGAGCGGGAGGGGCAGATACGCAGTATTTT.

Many counts were recorded for this clonotype. V is TRBV13 and J is TRBJ2-7, with D unclear. The CDR3 covers 14 residues. CDR1 is PRHDT and CDR2 is FYEKMQ in the germline V gene (reference sequence). V lost 5 bases, J lost 6 bases, and 17 bases lay in between. The CDR3 spells CASSQPVLSGEQYF. The CDR3 nucleotides are TGTGCCAGCAGCCAACCGGTCCTTTCGGGCGAGCAGTACTTC.

Worth noting for this clonotype: A read error may be the cause here, since a much bigger clone is one base away. The gene calls are TRBV7-2 and TRBJ1-2; a weak D match, TRBD1 (5 bases). V was cut by 5 bases and J by 6 bases, with 10 bases left in between. The CDR3 consists of 12 residues. CDR1 and CDR2 from the germline V gene are SGHTA and FQGNSA. The CDR3, as DNA: TGTGCCAGCAGCCTCCCAGGGAATGGCTACACCTTC. Translating gives CASSLPGNGYTF.

Concerning this clonotype itself: This could be a read error, since a much larger clone is one nucleotide away. The gene calls are TRBV5-5 and TRBJ2-5; D gene unclear. The length of the CDR3 is 15 residues. With 2 bases removed from V and 1 base from J, the gap between germline ends came to 12 bases. Germline values: CDR1 SGHKS, CDR2 YYEKEE (reference sequence). CDR3 protein: CASSFQIAAQETQYF. The CDR3 nucleotides are TGTGCCAGCAGCTTCCAGATAGCAGCCCAAGAGACCCAGTACTTC. Full variable domain (missing parts from reference TRBV5-5 and TRBJ2-5): DAGVTQSPTHLIKTRGQQVTLRCSPISGHKSVSWYQQVLGQGPQFIFQYYEKEERGRGNFPDRFSARQFPNYSSELNVNALLLGDSALYLCASSFQIAAQETQYFGPGTRLLVL.

The V call is TRBV4-2, the J call TRBJ2-6; 11 bases agree with TRBD2. CDR3 size: 21 residues. Germline V gives CDR1 LGHNA, CDR2 YNFKEQ. V shed 3 bases and J 4 bases; nucleotides not matched to a gene: 17. Here the CDR3 DNA reads TGTGCCAGCAGCCACCGAGGACTAGCGGGCTTAGACGGGACCGGGGCCAACGTCCTGACTTTC. Translating gives CASSHRGLAGLDGTGANVLTF.

J is TRBJ2-1 and V is TRBV9, with TRBD1 matching over 7 bases. After removal of 3 bases from V and 6 bases from J, the junction contained 3 bases not matched to a gene. The CDR3 is 13 amino acids. Germline-derived CDR1 and CDR2 are SGDLS and YYNGEE. CDR3 nucleotide sequence: TGTGCCAGCAGCGACCGACAGGGCAATGAGCAGTTCTTC. Translating gives CASSDRQGNEQFF.